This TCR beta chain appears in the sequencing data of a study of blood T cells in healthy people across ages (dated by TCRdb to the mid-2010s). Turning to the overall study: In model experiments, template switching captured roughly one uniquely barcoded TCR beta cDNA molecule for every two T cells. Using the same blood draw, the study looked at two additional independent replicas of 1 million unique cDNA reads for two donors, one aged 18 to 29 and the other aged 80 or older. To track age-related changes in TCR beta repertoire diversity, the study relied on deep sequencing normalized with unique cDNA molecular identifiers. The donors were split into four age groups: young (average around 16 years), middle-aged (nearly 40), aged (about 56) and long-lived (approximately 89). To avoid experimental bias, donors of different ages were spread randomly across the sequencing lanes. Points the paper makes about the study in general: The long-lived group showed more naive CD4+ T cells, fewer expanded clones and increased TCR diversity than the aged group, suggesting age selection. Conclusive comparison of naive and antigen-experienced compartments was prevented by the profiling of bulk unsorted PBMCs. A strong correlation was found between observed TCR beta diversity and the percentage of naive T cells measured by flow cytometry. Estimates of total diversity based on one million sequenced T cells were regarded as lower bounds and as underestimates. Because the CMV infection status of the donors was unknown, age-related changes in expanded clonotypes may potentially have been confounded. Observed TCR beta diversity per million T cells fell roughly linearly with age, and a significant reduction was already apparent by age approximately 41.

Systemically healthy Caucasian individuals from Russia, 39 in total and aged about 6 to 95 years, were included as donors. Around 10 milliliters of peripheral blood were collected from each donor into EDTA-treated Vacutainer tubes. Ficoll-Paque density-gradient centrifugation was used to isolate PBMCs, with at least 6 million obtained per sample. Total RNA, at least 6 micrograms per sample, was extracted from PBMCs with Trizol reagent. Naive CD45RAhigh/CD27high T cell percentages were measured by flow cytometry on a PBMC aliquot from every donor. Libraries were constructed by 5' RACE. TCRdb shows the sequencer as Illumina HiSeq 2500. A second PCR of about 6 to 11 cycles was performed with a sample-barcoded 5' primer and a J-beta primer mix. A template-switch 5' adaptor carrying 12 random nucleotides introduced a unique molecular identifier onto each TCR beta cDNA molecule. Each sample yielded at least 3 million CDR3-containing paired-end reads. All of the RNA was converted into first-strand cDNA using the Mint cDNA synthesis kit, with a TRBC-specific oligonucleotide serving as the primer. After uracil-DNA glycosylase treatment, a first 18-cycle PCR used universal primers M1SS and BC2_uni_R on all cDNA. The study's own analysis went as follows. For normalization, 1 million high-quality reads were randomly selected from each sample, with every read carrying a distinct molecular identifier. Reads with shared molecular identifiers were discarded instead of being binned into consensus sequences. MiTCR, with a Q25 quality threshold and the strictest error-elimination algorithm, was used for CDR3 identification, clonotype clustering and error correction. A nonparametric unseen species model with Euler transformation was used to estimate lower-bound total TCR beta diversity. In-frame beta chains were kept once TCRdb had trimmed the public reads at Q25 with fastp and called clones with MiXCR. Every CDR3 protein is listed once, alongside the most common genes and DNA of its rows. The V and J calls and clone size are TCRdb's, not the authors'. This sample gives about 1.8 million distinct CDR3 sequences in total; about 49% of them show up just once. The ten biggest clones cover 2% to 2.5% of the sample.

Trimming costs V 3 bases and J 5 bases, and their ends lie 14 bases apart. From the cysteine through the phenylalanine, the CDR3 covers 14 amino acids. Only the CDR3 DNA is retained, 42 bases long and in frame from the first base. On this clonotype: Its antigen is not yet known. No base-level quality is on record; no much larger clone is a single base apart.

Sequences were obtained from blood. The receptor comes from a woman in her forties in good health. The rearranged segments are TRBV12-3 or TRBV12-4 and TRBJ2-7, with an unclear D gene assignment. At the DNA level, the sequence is TGTGCCAGCAGTTTGGGAAGGAATAAGGACGAGCAGTACTTC. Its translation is CASSLGRNKDEQYF.